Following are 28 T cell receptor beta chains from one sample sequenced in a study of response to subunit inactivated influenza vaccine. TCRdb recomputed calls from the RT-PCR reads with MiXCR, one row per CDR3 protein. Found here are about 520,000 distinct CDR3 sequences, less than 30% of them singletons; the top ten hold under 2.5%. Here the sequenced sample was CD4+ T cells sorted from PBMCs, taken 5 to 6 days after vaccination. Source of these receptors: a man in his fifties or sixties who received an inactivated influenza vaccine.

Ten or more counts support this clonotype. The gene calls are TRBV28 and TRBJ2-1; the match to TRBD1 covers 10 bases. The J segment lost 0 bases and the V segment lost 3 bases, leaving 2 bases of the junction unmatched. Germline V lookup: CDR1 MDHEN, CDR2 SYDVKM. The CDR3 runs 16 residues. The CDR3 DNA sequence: TGTGCCAGCAGTTTGGGACAGGGGATCTCCTACAATGAGCAGTTCTTC. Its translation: CASSLGQGISYNEQFF.

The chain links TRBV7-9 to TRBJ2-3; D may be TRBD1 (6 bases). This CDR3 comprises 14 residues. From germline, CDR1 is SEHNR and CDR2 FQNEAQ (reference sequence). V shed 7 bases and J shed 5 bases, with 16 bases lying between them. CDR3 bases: TGTGCCAGCAACAACCAGGGGTTCGGAGATACGCAGTATTTT. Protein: CASNNQGFGDTQYF.

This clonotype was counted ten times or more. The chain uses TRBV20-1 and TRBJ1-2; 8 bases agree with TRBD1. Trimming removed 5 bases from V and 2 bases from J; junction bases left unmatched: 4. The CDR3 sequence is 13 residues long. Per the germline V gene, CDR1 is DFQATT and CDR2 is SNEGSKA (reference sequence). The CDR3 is CSAGQGENYGYTF. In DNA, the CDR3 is TGCAGTGCTGGACAGGGAGAAAACTATGGCTACACCTTC.

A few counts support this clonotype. CDR3 bases: TGTGCCAGCAGGTCCGGCGGGGGGCCCTACGAGCAGTACTTC. This translates into CASRSGGGPYEQYF. This chain uses TRBV6-2 or TRBV6-3 with TRBJ2-7, with 8 bases matching TRBD2. Trimming cost V 6 bases and J 2 bases; bases outside gene matches: 6. The CDR3 loop spans 14 amino acids. Germline V gives CDR1 MNHEY, CDR2 SVGEGT.

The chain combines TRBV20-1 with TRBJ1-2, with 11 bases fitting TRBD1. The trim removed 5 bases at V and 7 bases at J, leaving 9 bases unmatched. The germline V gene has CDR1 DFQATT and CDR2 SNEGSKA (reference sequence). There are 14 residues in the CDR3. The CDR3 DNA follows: TGCAGTGCTTCCGTCTCCGGGACAGGGGGTGGCTACACCTTC. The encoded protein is CSASVSGTGGGYTF.

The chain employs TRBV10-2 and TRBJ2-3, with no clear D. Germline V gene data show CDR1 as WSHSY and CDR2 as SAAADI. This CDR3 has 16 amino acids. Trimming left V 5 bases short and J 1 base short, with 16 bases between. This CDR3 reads CASSSSRLVRTDTQYF. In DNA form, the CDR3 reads TGCGCCAGCAGTTCCTCGAGGTTGGTTCGCACAGATACGCAGTATTTT.

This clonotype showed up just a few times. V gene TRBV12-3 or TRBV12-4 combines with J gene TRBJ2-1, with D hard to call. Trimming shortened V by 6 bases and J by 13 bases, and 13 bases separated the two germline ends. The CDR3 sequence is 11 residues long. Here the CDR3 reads CASSRVGNQFF. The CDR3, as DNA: TGTGCCAGCAGCAGAGTTGGGAACCAGTTCTTC.

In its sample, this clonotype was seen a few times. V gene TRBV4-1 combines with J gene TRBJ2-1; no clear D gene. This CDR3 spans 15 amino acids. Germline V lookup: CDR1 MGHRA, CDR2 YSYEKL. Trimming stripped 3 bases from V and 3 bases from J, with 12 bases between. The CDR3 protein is CASSQLVGIYNEQFF. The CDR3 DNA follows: TGCGCCAGCAGCCAGCTCGTGGGGATCTACAATGAGCAGTTCTTC.

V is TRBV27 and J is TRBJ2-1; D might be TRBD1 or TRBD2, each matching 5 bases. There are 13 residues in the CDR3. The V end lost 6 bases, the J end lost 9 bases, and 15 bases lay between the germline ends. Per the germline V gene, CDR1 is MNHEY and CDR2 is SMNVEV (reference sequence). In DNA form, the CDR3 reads TGTGCCAGCAGGCGAAGTGGGGACGGTGAGCAGTTCTTC. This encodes CASRRSGDGEQFF.

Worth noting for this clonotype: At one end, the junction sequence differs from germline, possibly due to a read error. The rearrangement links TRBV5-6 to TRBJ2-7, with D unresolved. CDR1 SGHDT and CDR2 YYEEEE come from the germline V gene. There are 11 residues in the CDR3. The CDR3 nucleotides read TGTGCCAGCAGCTTTGCGTCAGGTCGGGACTTC. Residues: CASSFASGRDF.

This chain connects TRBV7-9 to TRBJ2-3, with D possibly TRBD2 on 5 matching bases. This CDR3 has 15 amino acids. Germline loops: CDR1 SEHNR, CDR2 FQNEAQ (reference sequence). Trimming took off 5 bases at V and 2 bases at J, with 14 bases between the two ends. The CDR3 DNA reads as TGTGCCAGCAGCCGCGGGCCGCCCTTCACAGATACGCAGTATTTT. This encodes CASSRGPPFTDTQYF.

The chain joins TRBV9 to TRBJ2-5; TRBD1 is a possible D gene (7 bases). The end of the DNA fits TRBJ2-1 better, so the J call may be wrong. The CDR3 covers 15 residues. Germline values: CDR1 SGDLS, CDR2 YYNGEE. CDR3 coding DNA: TGTGCCAGCAGCGAACAACAGGGGCCGGGAGAGACCCAGTTCTTC. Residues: CASSEQQGPGETQFF.

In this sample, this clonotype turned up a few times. This CDR3 is CASSQPAYGYTF. The CDR3 region has the DNA TGTGCCAGCAGCCAACCAGCCTATGGCTACACCTTC. The J gene is TRBJ1-2, the V gene TRBV3-1, with D uncertain. Germline CDR1 and CDR2: LGHDT and YNNKEL (reference sequence). Trimming took off 2 bases at V and 4 bases at J, with 5 bases between the two ends. The CDR3 consists of 12 residues. Variable domain in full (rest from reference TRBV3-1 and TRBJ1-2): DTAVSQTPKYLVTQMGNDKSIKCEQNLGHDTMYWYKQDSKKFLKIMFSYNNKELIINETVPNRFSPKSPDKAHLNLHINSLELGDSAVYFCASSQPAYGYTFGSGTRLTVV.

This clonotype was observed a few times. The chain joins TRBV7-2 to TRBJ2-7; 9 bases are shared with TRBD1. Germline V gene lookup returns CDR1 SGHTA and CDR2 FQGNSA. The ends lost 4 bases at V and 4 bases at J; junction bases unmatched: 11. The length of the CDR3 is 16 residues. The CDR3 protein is CASSSQGGTGIYEQYF. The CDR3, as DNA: TGTGCCAGCAGCTCGCAAGGAGGGACAGGGATTTACGAGCAGTACTTC.

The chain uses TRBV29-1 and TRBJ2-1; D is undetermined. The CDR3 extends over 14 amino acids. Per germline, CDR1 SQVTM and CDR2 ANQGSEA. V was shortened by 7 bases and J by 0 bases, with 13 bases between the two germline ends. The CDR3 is CSAGGISSYNEQFF. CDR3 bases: TGCAGCGCAGGTGGGATCAGCTCCTACAATGAGCAGTTCTTC.

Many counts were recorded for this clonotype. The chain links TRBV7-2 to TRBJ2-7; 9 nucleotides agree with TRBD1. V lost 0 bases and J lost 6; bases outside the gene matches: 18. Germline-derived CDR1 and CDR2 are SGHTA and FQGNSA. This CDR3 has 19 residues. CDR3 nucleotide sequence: TGTGCCAGCAGCTTAGCCCGGACAGGGACAGGGACTTCTCTCCGCGAGCAGTACTTC. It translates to CASSLARTGTGTSLREQYF.

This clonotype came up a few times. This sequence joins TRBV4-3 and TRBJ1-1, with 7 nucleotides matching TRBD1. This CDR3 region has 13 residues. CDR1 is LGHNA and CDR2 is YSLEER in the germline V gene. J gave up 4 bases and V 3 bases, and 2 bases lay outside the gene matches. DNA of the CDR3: TGCGCCAGCAGCCAGACAGGGAGCACTGAAGCTTTCTTT. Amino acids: CASSQTGSTEAFF.

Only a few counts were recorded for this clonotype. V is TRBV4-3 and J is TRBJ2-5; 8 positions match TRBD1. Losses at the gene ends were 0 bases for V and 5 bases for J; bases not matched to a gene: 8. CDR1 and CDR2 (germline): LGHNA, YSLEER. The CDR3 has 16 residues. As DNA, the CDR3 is TGCGCCAGCAGCCAAGATTTCAGGGGGCAGGGTGAGACCCAGTACTTC. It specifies CASSQDFRGQGETQYF.

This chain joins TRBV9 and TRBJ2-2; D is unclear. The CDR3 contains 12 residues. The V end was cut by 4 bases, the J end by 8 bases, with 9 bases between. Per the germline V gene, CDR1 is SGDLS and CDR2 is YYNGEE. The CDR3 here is CASSLDVGELFF. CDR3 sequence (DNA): TGTGCCAGCAGCTTAGATGTAGGGGAGCTGTTTTTT.

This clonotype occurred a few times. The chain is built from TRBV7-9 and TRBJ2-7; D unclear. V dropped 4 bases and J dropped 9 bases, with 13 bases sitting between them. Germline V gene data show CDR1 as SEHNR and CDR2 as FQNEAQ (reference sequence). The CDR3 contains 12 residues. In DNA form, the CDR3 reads TGTGCCAGCAGCTCGGTACTTCTGGGGCAGTACTTC. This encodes CASSSVLLGQYF.

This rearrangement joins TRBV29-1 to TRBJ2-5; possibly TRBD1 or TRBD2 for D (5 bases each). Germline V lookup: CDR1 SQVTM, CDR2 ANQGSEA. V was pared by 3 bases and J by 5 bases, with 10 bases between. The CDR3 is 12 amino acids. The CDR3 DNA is TGCAGCGTTGATGTCAGGGACGAGACCCAGTACTTC. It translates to CSVDVRDETQYF.

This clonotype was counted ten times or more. The CDR3 spells CASRLALAGGREQYF. The CDR3 bases are TGTGCCAGCAGGTTAGCTCTAGCGGGAGGGCGAGAGCAGTACTTC. The chain is built from TRBV28 and TRBJ2-7; 12 bases are shared with TRBD2. The CDR3 runs 15 residues. Germline loops: CDR1 MDHEN, CDR2 SYDVKM. The junction had 10 bases not matched to a gene; V was cut back by 6 bases and J by 7 bases.

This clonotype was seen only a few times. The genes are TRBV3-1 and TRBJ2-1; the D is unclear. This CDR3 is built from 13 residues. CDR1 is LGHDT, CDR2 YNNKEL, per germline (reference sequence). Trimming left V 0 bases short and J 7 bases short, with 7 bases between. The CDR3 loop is CASSQDVRNEQFF. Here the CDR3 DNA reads TGTGCCAGCAGCCAAGATGTGAGGAATGAGCAGTTCTTC.

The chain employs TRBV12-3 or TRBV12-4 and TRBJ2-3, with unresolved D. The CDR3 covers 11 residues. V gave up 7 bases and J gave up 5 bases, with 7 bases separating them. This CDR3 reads CASTSLDTQYF. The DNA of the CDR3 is TGTGCCAGCACCTCCTTAGATACGCAGTATTTT.

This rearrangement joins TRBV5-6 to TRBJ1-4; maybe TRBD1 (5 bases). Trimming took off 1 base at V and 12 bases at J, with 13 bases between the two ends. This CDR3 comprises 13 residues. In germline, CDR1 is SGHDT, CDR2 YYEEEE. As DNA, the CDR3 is TGTGCCAGCAGCTTGACGCCCCGGGACGAACTGTTTTTT. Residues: CASSLTPRDELFF.

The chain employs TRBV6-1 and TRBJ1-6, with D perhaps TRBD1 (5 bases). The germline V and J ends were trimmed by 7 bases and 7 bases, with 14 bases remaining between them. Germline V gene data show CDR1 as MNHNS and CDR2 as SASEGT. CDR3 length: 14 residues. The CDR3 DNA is TGTGCCAGCACCCGGGGACGGACGAATTCACCCCTCCACTTT. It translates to CASTRGRTNSPLHF.

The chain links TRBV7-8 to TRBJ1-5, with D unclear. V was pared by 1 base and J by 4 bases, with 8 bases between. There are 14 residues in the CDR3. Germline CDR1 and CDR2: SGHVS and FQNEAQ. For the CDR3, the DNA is TGTGCCAGCAGCTTAGTCTGGTCGAATCAGCCCCAGCATTTT. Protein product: CASSLVWSNQPQHF.

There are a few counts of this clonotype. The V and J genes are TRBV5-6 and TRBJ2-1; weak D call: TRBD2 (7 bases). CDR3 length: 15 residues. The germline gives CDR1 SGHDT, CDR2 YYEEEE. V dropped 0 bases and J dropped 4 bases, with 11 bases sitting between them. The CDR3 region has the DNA TGTGCCAGCAGCTTGGGGCGGGGGCTTTACAATGAGCAGTTCTTC. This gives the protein CASSLGRGLYNEQFF.